Listed here are 26 T cell receptor beta chains from one sample, sequenced in a study of cytomegalovirus exposure and HLA in healthy donors listed by TCRdb under 2017. Receptor amplification or capture employed the immunoSEQ multiplex PCR assay. The multiplex PCR relied on a mix of 60 forward primers for TCR Vbeta segments and 13 reverse primers for TCR Jbeta segments. TCRdb holds this immuneACCESS table with in-frame rearrangements only. Some clones are missing; in checked studies, unresolved V genes explain under half, and the rest has no known cause. The sample includes about 150,000 clones, with 75% to 85% observed a single time. The biggest ten clones account for around 5.6% of the sample. Sequences were obtained from PBMCs. Receptors were obtained from a woman in her 40s in good health and CMV-seropositive.

In its sample, this clone was seen once. This chain uses TRBV19 with TRBJ1-3; D unclear. V gave up 1 base and J gave up 2 bases, with 12 bases separating them. Germline values: CDR1 LNHDA, CDR2 SQIVND (reference sequence). This CDR3 comprises 16 residues. The CDR3 DNA follows: TGTGCCAGTAGTATAGTCCTGGAGGCTACTGGAAACACCATATATTTT. Protein sequence: CASSIVLEATGNTIYF.

V gene TRBV6-6 combines with J gene TRBJ2-5; D is undetermined. The CDR3 has 13 amino acids. CDR1 is MNHNY, CDR2 SVGAGI, per germline (reference sequence). V lost 7 bases, J lost 2 bases, and 11 bases lay in between. CDR3 in amino acids: CASKPNPQETQYF. DNA of the CDR3: TGTGCCAGCAAACCTAATCCTCAAGAGACCCAGTACTTC.

As DNA, the CDR3 is TGTGCCAGCAGCAACCAGGGTACTGAGCAGTTCTTC. It translates to CASSNQGTEQFF. The chain has TRBV5-4 and TRBJ2-1, with a tentative D call TRBD1 (5 bases). Germline loops: CDR1 SGHNT, CDR2 YYREEE (reference sequence). The CDR3 contains 12 residues. Trimming removed 4 bases at V and 9 bases at J, with 11 bases between. Complete variable domain (other parts from reference TRBV5-4 and TRBJ2-1): ETGVTQSPTHLIKTRGQQVTLRCSSQSGHNTVSWYQQALGQGPQFIFQYYREEENGRGNFPPRFSGLQFPNYSSELNVNALELDDSALYLCASSNQGTEQFFGPGTRLTVL.

V is TRBV2 and J is TRBJ2-1; 7 nucleotides agree with TRBD2. The CDR3 totals 14 residues. The germline V gene encodes CDR1 SNHLY and CDR2 FYNNEI. The trim removed 6 bases at V and 3 bases at J, leaving 5 bases unmatched. CDR3 sequence (DNA): TGTGCCAGCAGCGGCGGGAGCCTCTACAATGAGCAGTTCTTC. The encoded protein is CASSGGSLYNEQFF.

V is TRBV19 and J is TRBJ2-1; 9 bases align to TRBD2. CDR3 size: 19 residues. Per germline, CDR1 LNHDA and CDR2 SQIVND (reference sequence). Trimming removed 0 bases from V and 2 bases from J; junction bases left unmatched: 11. The CDR3 nucleotides read TGTGCCAGTAGTATAGAAAGTGGACTAGCGATTAGGGCCTACAATGAGCAGTTCTTC. Translation gives CASSIESGLAIRAYNEQFF.

J is TRBJ2-7 and V is TRBV4-1, with 10 bases lining up with TRBD2. The J segment lost 0 bases and the V segment lost 4 bases, leaving 18 bases of the junction unmatched. This CDR3 spans 20 amino acids. Per germline, CDR1 MGHRA and CDR2 YSYEKL. CDR3 residues: CASSPLRGVAGGSSSYEQYF. CDR3 DNA sequence: TGCGCCAGCAGCCCTCTCCGTGGGGTAGCGGGAGGTTCGAGCTCCTACGAGCAGTACTTC.

The rearrangement joins TRBV30 to TRBJ1-1; TRBD1 agrees at 7 bases. Per germline, CDR1 GTSNPN and CDR2 SVGIG (reference sequence). Trimming cost V 3 bases and J 7 bases; bases outside gene matches: 8. The length of the CDR3 is 13 residues. DNA of the CDR3: TGTGCCTGGAGCCGTACAGGGGCTGGTGAAGCTTTCTTT. It specifies CAWSRTGAGEAFF. Based on the CDR3 plus reference TRBV30 and TRBJ1-1, the full variable domain is SQTIHQWPATLVQPVGSPLSLECTVEGTSNPNLYWYRQAAGRGLQLLFYSVGIGQISSEVPQNLSASRPQDRQFILSSKKLLLSDSGFYLCAWSRTGAGEAFFGQGTRLTVV.

The V gene is TRBV19, the J gene TRBJ1-1; 9 bases align to TRBD1. Unmatched junction bases numbered 4, after V lost 7 bases and J lost 1 base. Germline CDR1 reads LNHDA; CDR2 reads SQIVND (reference sequence). The CDR3 sequence is 14 residues long. CDR3 coding DNA: TGTGCCAGTATGCCGGGACAGGGGAACACTGAAGCTTTCTTT. Translated, it gives CASMPGQGNTEAFF.

This chain links TRBV10-3 with TRBJ2-3; the match to TRBD1 covers 10 bases. The CDR3 is 13 residues long. The V and J ends lost 7 bases and 6 bases, in that order; junction bases with no gene match: 4. Per germline, CDR1 ENHRY and CDR2 SYGVKD. The DNA of the CDR3 is TGTGCCATCAAGGGACAGGGGAAGGATACGCAGTATTTT. As protein: CAIKGQGKDTQYF.

The chain carries TRBV5-1 and TRBJ1-1, with D tentatively TRBD1 (6 bases). The CDR3 runs 14 residues. Germline V gene data show CDR1 as SGHRS and CDR2 as YFSETQ. Trimming cost V 3 bases and J 1 base, with 10 bases left between them. The CDR3, as DNA: TGCGCCAGCAGCTACACACAGGGGAACACTGAAGCTTTCTTT. Translating it yields CASSYTQGNTEAFF.

The V and J genes are TRBV19 and TRBJ2-7; TRBD2 is a possible D gene (6 bases). The CDR3 covers 14 residues. Trimming stripped 3 bases from V and 5 bases from J, with 14 bases between. Germline V gene data show CDR1 as LNHDA and CDR2 as SQIVND (reference sequence). This CDR3 reads CASSITGGVNEQYF. The CDR3 nucleotides read TGTGCCAGTAGTATTACAGGAGGGGTGAACGAGCAGTACTTC.

The gene calls are TRBV7-9 and TRBJ2-3; 8 bases align to TRBD2. The CDR3 is made up of 16 amino acids. Losses at the gene ends were 5 bases for V and 3 bases for J; bases not matched to a gene: 10. Germline CDR1 and CDR2: SEHNR and FQNEAQ (reference sequence). CDR3 sequence (DNA): TGTGCCAGCAGCCCATCGAGCGGGAGAAGGACAGATACGCAGTATTTT. It is translated as CASSPSSGRRTDTQYF.

V is TRBV4-1 and J is TRBJ1-1, with 7 bases identical to TRBD1. The J segment lost 10 bases and the V segment lost 3 bases, leaving 17 bases of the junction unmatched. The CDR3 has 16 amino acids. CDR1 is MGHRA and CDR2 is YSYEKL in the germline V gene. The CDR3 nucleotides are TGCGCCAGCAGCCAGGCAACCGGGACAGTGAGTTCGCTAGCTTTCTTT. It specifies CASSQATGTVSSLAFF.

The chain is built from TRBV19 and TRBJ2-5; TRBD1 might be the D (6 bases). The J call may be incorrect, as the DNA end agrees better with TRBJ2-7. The CDR3 covers 13 residues. CDR1 and CDR2 from the germline V gene are LNHDA and SQIVND (reference sequence). The CDR3 sequence: CASSITQGYEQYF. The CDR3 DNA is TGTGCCAGTAGTATAACACAGGGCTACGAGCAGTACTTC.

The chain links TRBV6-5 to TRBJ1-6; 8 bases line up with TRBD1. V was clipped by 4 bases and J by 9 bases; unmatched bases: 11. Looked up from germline, CDR1 is MNHEY and CDR2 is SVGAGI. The length of the CDR3 is 16 residues. CDR3: CASSSREGTGASPLHF. CDR3 coding DNA: TGTGCCAGCAGTTCCCGAGAGGGGACAGGAGCTTCACCCCTCCACTTT.

This chain links TRBV18 with TRBJ1-2; D gene uncertain. The CDR3 has 13 residues. CDR1 and CDR2 from the germline V gene are KGHSH and LQKENI. V was clipped by 3 bases and J by 9 bases, with 14 bases between them. The CDR3 nucleotides read TGTGCCAGCTCACCCGAATTAACATACAGCTACACCTTC. Its translation: CASSPELTYSYTF.

This clone came up a few times. The J gene is TRBJ2-1, the V gene TRBV10-3; D perhaps matches TRBD1 (5 bases). CDR3 length: 15 residues. Germline loops: CDR1 ENHRY, CDR2 SYGVKD. Deletions cut 3 bases from V and 7 bases from J, with 16 bases between. This CDR3 reads CAISDAQGKGNEQFF. In DNA form, the CDR3 reads TGTGCCATCAGTGATGCTCAGGGAAAAGGGAATGAGCAGTTCTTC.

This clone was found once. The J gene is TRBJ2-7, the V gene TRBV30, with TRBD2 matching over 8 bases. The CDR3 length is 14 residues. Germline CDR1 and CDR2: GTSNPN and SVGIG (reference sequence). Unmatched junction bases numbered 5, after V lost 0 bases and J lost 4 bases. DNA of the CDR3: TGTGCCTGGAGTGTGGACGGGAGGGCTTACGAGCAGTACTTC. The encoded protein is CAWSVDGRAYEQYF. The entire variable domain, with the rest obtained from reference TRBV30 and TRBJ2-7, is as follows: SQTIHQWPATLVQPVGSPLSLECTVEGTSNPNLYWYRQAAGRGLQLLFYSVGIGQISSEVPQNLSASRPQDRQFILSSKKLLLSDSGFYLCAWSVDGRAYEQYFGPGTRLTVT.

As regards this clone: Additional DNA sequences in this sample encode the identical CDR3. The chain links TRBV9 to TRBJ2-2; 11 bases are shared with TRBD2. This CDR3 is 16 amino acids long. Germline values: CDR1 SGDLS, CDR2 YYNGEE. The J segment lost 2 bases and the V segment lost 0 bases, leaving 0 bases of the junction unmatched. The CDR3 here is CASSVGLAGNTGELFF. As DNA, the CDR3 is TGTGCCAGCAGCGTAGGACTAGCGGGAAACACCGGGGAGCTGTTTTTT. The full variable domain, with the rest looked up from reference TRBV9 and TRBJ2-2, is DSGVTQTPKHLITATGQRVTLRCSPRSGDLSVYWYQQSLDQGLQFLIQYYNGEERAKGNILERFSAQQFPDLHSELNLSSLELGDSALYFCASSVGLAGNTGELFFGEGSRLTVL.

The chain has TRBV7-9 and TRBJ2-5, with D possibly matching TRBD2 (6 bases). This CDR3 has 14 amino acids. V lost 5 bases to trimming and J lost 3 bases, with 13 bases between them. Germline loops: CDR1 SEHNR, CDR2 FQNEAQ (reference sequence). The CDR3 DNA sequence: TGTGCCAGCAGCCGGTTGGGGGGAGAAGAGACCCAGTACTTC. It is translated as CASSRLGGEETQYF.

The V gene is TRBV30, the J gene TRBJ2-7; perhaps TRBD2 as D (5 bases). The V end lost 2 bases, the J end lost 3 bases, and 20 bases lay between the germline ends. CDR3 length: 16 residues. CDR1 and CDR2 from the germline V gene are GTSNPN and SVGIG (reference sequence). In DNA, the CDR3 is TGTGCCTGGAGTCCCCCTTCCCCGCGGAGGTACTACGAGCAGTACTTC. It codes for CAWSPPSPRRYYEQYF.

This chain uses TRBV10-3 with TRBJ2-7, with D possibly matching TRBD1 (5 bases). V lost 3 bases and J lost 2, with 11 bases in between. The V gene's germline CDR1 is ENHRY and CDR2 SYGVKD. This CDR3 is built from 14 residues. CDR3 sequence (DNA): TGTGCCATCAGTGATCTGGACAAGACCTACGAGCAGTACTTC. Translating gives CAISDLDKTYEQYF.

This sequence joins TRBV5-8 and TRBJ1-1, with 8 positions matching TRBD1. The CDR3 loop spans 14 amino acids. Germline V gives CDR1 SGHTS, CDR2 YDEGEE. Trimming cost V 4 bases and J 2 bases; bases outside gene matches: 4. In nucleotides, the CDR3 is TGTGCCAGCAGCAGGGACAGGATAAACACTGAAGCTTTCTTT. It specifies CASSRDRINTEAFF.

This sequence joins TRBV27 and TRBJ1-1; D ambiguous. V lost 4 bases, J lost 4 bases, and 16 bases lay in between. The CDR3 consists of 15 residues. Looked up from germline, CDR1 is MNHEY and CDR2 is SMNVEV (reference sequence). The CDR3 DNA reads TGTGCCAGCAGTTCCGCTCGGGGTTATGGCACTGAAGCTTTCTTT. Translation: CASSSARGYGTEAFF.

Here the CDR3 reads CASSLSQGGNTGELFF. CDR3 in DNA: TGTGCCAGCAGCTTATCACAGGGGGGTAACACCGGGGAGCTGTTTTTT. The gene calls are TRBV7-9 and TRBJ2-2, with 8 bases identical to TRBD1. The CDR3 covers 16 residues. Looked up from germline, CDR1 is SEHNR and CDR2 is FQNEAQ (reference sequence). J was trimmed by 2 bases and V by 2 bases; bases with no gene match: 4.

The rearrangement links TRBV28 to TRBJ2-2; tentatively, D is TRBD2 (6 bases). CDR3 length: 14 residues. Germline CDR1 is MDHEN and CDR2 is SYDVKM. V was trimmed by 6 bases and J by 4 bases, leaving 12 bases between them. CDR3 bases: TGTGCCAGCAGCCTGGGGGGAACCACCGGGGAGCTGTTTTTT. Its protein is CASSLGGTTGELFF.